Listed below are T cell receptor beta chains from one sample, sequenced in a study of early T cells in non-severe SARS-CoV-2 infection. From the 5' RACE reads, TCRdb called clonotypes with MiXCR, one entry per CDR3 protein. The sample records about 77,000 distinct CDR3 sequences, roughly 9.6% being singletons. Sequencing was carried out using whole blood. These receptors came from an adult who was a healthcare worker with PCR-confirmed SARS-CoV-2 infection or an uninfected control (not recorded which). CDR3s include the opening cysteine and the closing phenylalanine or tryptophan. The order of the fields is J gene, V gene, D gene, clone size, CDR3 DNA, CDR3 protein. The D gene is left open where the match is weak. Clone sizes are given selectively: once, few, many, or a class where the clone is expanded.

TRBJ2-2,TRBV5-4,TRBD2,many,TGTGCCAGCAGCCGTCCACTAGCGGGGTCGAACACCGGGGAGCTGTTTTTT,CASSRPLAGSNTGELFF
TRBJ2-3,TRBV3-1,TRBD2,.,TGTGCCAGCAGCCAACTAGCGGGAGGGCTTACAGATACGCAGTATTTT,CASSQLAGGLTDTQYF
TRBJ2-1,TRBV11-2,TRBD2,.,TGTGCCAGCAGCTTAGGTCGTACTAGCGGGTACAATGAGCAGTTCTTC,CASSLGRTSGYNEQFF
TRBJ2-3,TRBV20-1,TRBD2,few,TGCAGTGCTCATCCGACTAGCGGGATAACAGATACGCAGTATTTT,CSAHPTSGITDTQYF
TRBJ2-3,TRBV7-9,.,.,TGTGCCAGCAGCTCCCACGGGTGGGATACGCAGTATTTT,CASSSHGWDTQYF
TRBJ2-1,TRBV20-1,.,many,TGCAGTGCTAGAGGGGGCGCCTACAATGAGCAGTTCTTC,CSARGGAYNEQFF
TRBJ2-7,TRBV28,.,.,TGTGCCAGCAGTCCCGGGGGCGGGTCATCCTACGAGCAGTACTTC,CASSPGGGSSYEQYF
TRBJ2-2,TRBV7-3,TRBD2,.,TGTGCCAGCAGTCAGGGACTAGCAGACACCGGGGAGCTGTTTTTT,CASSQGLADTGELFF
TRBJ2-1,TRBV12-3/TRBV12-4,.,few,TGTGCCAGCAGTTTAATCGGCACCACCTACAATGAGCAGTTCTTC,CASSLIGTTYNEQFF
TRBJ2-3,TRBV12-3/TRBV12-4,.,many,TGTGCCAGCAGTCGTTCCCGGCCAGGGTCGAAAGATACGCAGTATTTT,CASSRSRPGSKDTQYF
TRBJ1-2,TRBV20-1,TRBD1,many,TGCAGTGCTAGAGTGGCAGGGGGAAGAAACTATGGCTACACCTTC,CSARVAGGRNYGYTF
TRBJ2-2,TRBV28,.,.,TGTGCCAGCACCGGCGGGGACACCGGGGAGCTGTTTTTT,CASTGGDTGELFF
TRBJ2-4,TRBV5-1,TRBD1,many,TGCGCCAGCAGCTTGGATGGTGCCCAGGGGGACATTCAGTACTTC,CASSLDGAQGDIQYF
TRBJ2-1,TRBV6-1,TRBD2,many,TGTGCCAGCAGTGAAAGGAGAGGCGGGGGTGAGCAGTTCTTC,CASSERRGGGEQFF
TRBJ2-7,TRBV3-1,TRBD1,few,TGTGCCACCACCACCCAGGGGGCGGGCGAGCAGTACTTC,CATTTQGAGEQYF
TRBJ2-6,TRBV6-6,TRBD1,many,TGTGCCAGCAGCTACAGGGGCTCTGGGGCCAACGTCCTGACTTTC,CASSYRGSGANVLTF
TRBJ2-7,TRBV6-6,.,few,TGTGCCAGCAGTTACTCCCGGGGGATCGAGCAGTACTTC,CASSYSRGIEQYF
TRBJ2-7,TRBV5-1,.,.,TGCGCCAGCAGCTTGGCCGTGCTCGACGAGCAGTACTTC,CASSLAVLDEQYF
TRBJ2-3,TRBV20-1,.,many,TGCAGTGTAGCAGATACGCAGTATTTT,CSVADTQYF
TRBJ1-6,TRBV3-1,.,once,TGTGCCAGCAGCCAAGATCAGGGTGCAAATTCACCCCTCCACTTT,CASSQDQGANSPLHF
TRBJ1-1,TRBV6-5,.,.,TGTGCCAGCAGTTACGCCGACCCGAACACTGAAGCTTTCTTT,CASSYADPNTEAFF
TRBJ2-1,TRBV6-4,TRBD1,many,TGTGCCAGCAGTTCAGAGACAGGGGTCGATGAGCAGTTCTTC,CASSSETGVDEQFF
TRBJ2-2,TRBV20-1,.,many,TGCAGTGCTACGATTTCTTCGACCGGGGAGCTGTTTTTT,CSATISSTGELFF
TRBJ2-1,TRBV28,.,many,TGTGCCAGCACCGTAGGGAGCTCCTACAATGAGCAGTTCTTC,CASTVGSSYNEQFF
TRBJ2-1,TRBV20-1,TRBD2,few,TGCAGTGCTAAACCCCTTGGGACTAGCGGGAGTAAGCGTGAGCAGTTCTTC,CSAKPLGTSGSKREQFF
TRBJ2-1,TRBV9,.,.,TGTGCCAGCAGCGTAGCCCCCGGCTCCTACAATGAGCAGTTCTTC,CASSVAPGSYNEQFF
TRBJ2-1,TRBV30,.,.,TGTGCCTGGAGTATGGAGAACACCCAATATGAGCAGTTCTTC,CAWSMENTQYEQFF
TRBJ2-7,TRBV3-1,TRBD2,many,TGTGCCAGCAGCCAAGAGGGGCGGGAGGTTTCCTACGAGCAGTACTTC,CASSQEGREVSYEQYF
TRBJ2-7,TRBV30,.,many,TGTGCCTGGAGCGGGAGTGTACGCGAGCAGTACTTC,CAWSGSVREQYF
TRBJ2-3,TRBV18,.,many,TGTGCCAGCTCACCACCGGGACTCGGGTACACAGATACGCAGTATTTT,CASSPPGLGYTDTQYF
TRBJ1-5,TRBV18,.,.,TGTGCCAGCTCACCGCCGGGTAGCGGCAATCAGCCCCAGCATTTT,CASSPPGSGNQPQHF
TRBJ1-1,TRBV29-1,TRBD1,.,TGCAGCGTTGAATTTTCAGGGGGCACTGAAGCTTTCTTT,CSVEFSGGTEAFF
TRBJ2-7,TRBV29-1,.,many,TGCAGCGTTCTGATATCGGTATGGCAGTACTTC,CSVLISVWQYF
TRBJ2-7,TRBV28,TRBD2,.,TGTGCCAGCAGTTCCCCGCGTTCCGGGACTAGCGGGAGATGGGTCGCGAGATACGAGCAGTACTTC,CASSSPRSGTSGRWVARYEQYF
TRBJ1-1,TRBV18,.,many,TGTGCCAGCTCACAGGGCCCGAACACTGAAGCTTTCTTT,CASSQGPNTEAFF
TRBJ2-5,TRBV5-1,TRBD2,.,TGCGCCAGCAGCTTGGGGGTGAGGACTAGCGGGGACGGGACCCAGTACTTC,CASSLGVRTSGDGTQYF
TRBJ2-7,TRBV6-1,.,many,TGTGCCAGCTTGCCCGGACTATACTACGAGCAGTACTTC,CASLPGLYYEQYF